This T cell receptor beta chain was documented in a study of CXCR3-negative and CXCR3-positive naive CD8 T cells. The method, 5' RACE with UMI labels, was used to prepare the TRB cDNA libraries. Reanalyzing the 5' RACE reads, TCRdb keeps one entry per CDR3 protein, without DNA. This table lists 60,000 to 65,000 distinct CDR3 sequences. Comment on this clonotype: The antigen is unknown.

General study findings and limits: In CXCR3-positive naive cells, the TRB CDR3s were more hydrophobic than in CXCR3-negative naive cells. Comparably high diversity was seen in both naive subsets, and much lower diversity in memory CD8+ cells.

Germline assignment: CDR1 LNHNV and CDR2 YYDKDF (reference sequence). This CDR3 is built from 17 residues. The clonotype comes from a human donor in good health. Some clones in this sample may be carry-over from other donors' samples. Source material: naive CXCR3+ CD8+ T cells from blood. Subset described: CD45RO-CCR7+CD27+CD95- naive CD8+ T cells expressing CXCR3 (TNR3+). V is TRBV15 and J is TRBJ1-4; TCRdb names TRBD1, which stays unverified in the absence of DNA. CDR3 sequence reads: CATSRETWTALNEKLFF.